Listed below are T cell receptor beta chains from one sample, sequenced in a study of T cell changes during pregnancy in multiple sclerosis. The assay was immunoSEQ multiplex PCR, and TCRdb's table has in-frame clones only and misses some. Counted here are tens of thousands of clones, around 90% occurring once; the ten biggest clones make up approximately 1.6%. The source was peripheral blood, collected in the first trimester of pregnancy. These receptors all come from a female donor with multiple sclerosis, enrolled in a pregnancy study. Both conserved end residues are part of each CDR3. A D gene is named only where the DNA matches it firmly. Size tells how often a clone was seen (once, few, many) or the class of an expanded clone, and some rows leave it out.

abundance	d_gene	v_gene	j_gene	CDR3nt	CDR3aa
.	.	TRBV28	TRBJ2-1	TGTGCCAGCAGGGGTCAGGTGAGATACAATGAGCAGTTCTTC	CASRGQVRYNEQFF
once	TRBD2	TRBV11-2	TRBJ2-1	TGTGCCAGCAGCCGGGGACTAGCGGGAGGGCCTAGGAAGTTCTTC	CASSRGLAGGPRKFF
.	TRBD1	TRBV5-1	TRBJ2-3	TGCGCCAGCAGCTTGGCCGTTTGGGACAGTCAAGATACGCAGTATTTT	CASSLAVWDSQDTQYF
.	TRBD2	TRBV10-3	TRBJ2-1	TGTGCCATCAGTGAGTCGCAGGGACTAGCGGTAAGCTCCTACAATGAGCAGTTCTTC	CAISESQGLAVSSYNEQFF
.	TRBD1	TRBV27	TRBJ2-7	TGTGCCAGCAGTTTAAAACTCCGACCGGGACAGGGCTCCCACGAGCAGTACTTC	CASSLKLRPGQGSHEQYF
.	TRBD1	TRBV19	TRBJ1-2	TGTGCCAGTAGTACGACAGGGGAGGACTATGGCTACACCTTC	CASSTTGEDYGYTF
.	TRBD1	TRBV6-1	TRBJ2-7	TGTGCCAGCAGTGAAAGGCGGGACAGGGGTTCGTACGAGCAGTACTTC	CASSERRDRGSYEQYF
.	.	TRBV5-1	TRBJ1-4	TGCGCCAGCAAGCCCCCTGAGGGCGCGGGGGGGGAAAAACTGTTTTTT	CASKPPEGAGGEKLFF
.	TRBD1	TRBV28	TRBJ1-5	TGTGCCAGCAGTATGGACAGGAGTCAGCCCCAGCATTTT	CASSMDRSQPQHF
once	TRBD1	TRBV2	TRBJ1-5	TGTGCCAGCAGTTCGGTCAGGGCAGGGGGCCTCTATAGCAATCAGCCCCAGCATTTT	CASSSVRAGGLYSNQPQHF
.	.	TRBV21-1	TRBJ2-7	TGTGCCAGCAGCAAAGCTGTCGGACTAGCGGGAGCGGACGAGCAGTACTTC	CASSKAVGLAGADEQYF